A selection of T cell receptor beta chains follows, all from one sample in a study of T cell responses to AZD1222 COVID-19 vaccine. Some clones are missing from TCRdb's copy, which holds only in-frame ones; the method was immunoSEQ multiplex PCR. The sample has around 150,000 clones; approximately 92% are singletons. The specimen comprised peripheral blood, sampled 28 days after the second AZD1222 dose. The receptors originated from an adult who received the AZD1222 COVID-19 vaccine. CDR3s leave out the opening cysteine and the closing phenylalanine or tryptophan.

TRBV19,TRBJ1-4,10,ASSIPGEKLF
TRBV9,TRBJ1-3,14,ASSPRQGWSGNTIY
TRBV10-3,TRBJ1-2,14,AISEMYRGDNYGYT
TRBV4-1,TRBJ1-1,15,ASSLSSPGGEHTEAF
TRBV6-5,TRBJ1-2,11,ASRLSGNYGYT
TRBV7-9,TRBJ2-7,13,ASSPYNDRTREQY
TRBV6-5,TRBJ1-2,11,ASSLDSSYGYT
TRBV7-9,TRBJ1-2,13,ASSAQGGSFDGYT
TRBV3-1/TRBV3-2,TRBJ2-7,12,ASSPGQGAGEQY
TRBV19,TRBJ1-5,13,ASTPTGSVGQPQH
TRBV11-2,TRBJ2-2,13,ASSSQGTNTGELF
TRBV2,TRBJ1-2,12,ASSGDSTNYGYT
TRBV5-1,TRBJ1-4,13,ASSFQGSANEKLF
TRBV7-6,TRBJ2-7,15,ASSFSRLGLNPWEQY